The 32 T cell receptor beta chains reported below all come from one sample, sequenced in a study of blood T cell repertoires in COVID-19. This table comes from immunoSEQ multiplex PCR, and its TCRdb copy is limited to in-frame clones, with some not included. Counted here are roughly 62,000 clones, 75% to 80% occurring once; the ten biggest clones make up over 25%. Sequencing was done on a sample of peripheral blood. The receptors shown here come from a human donor in a cohort sampled during active COVID-19.

The V and J genes are TRBV19 and TRBJ1-4, with 7 bases identical to TRBD1. Per the germline V gene, CDR1 is LNHDA and CDR2 is SQIVND (reference sequence). V gave up 6 bases and J gave up 5 bases; unmatched junction bases: 9. The CDR3 covers 15 residues. The DNA for the CDR3 is TGTGCCAGTAGCCCTAACAGGGGCGGGAATGAAAAACTGTTTTTT. Amino acids: CASSPNRGGNEKLFF.

This rearrangement joins TRBV27 to TRBJ2-5; 7 bases align to TRBD2. This CDR3 is built from 13 residues. Per germline, CDR1 MNHEY and CDR2 SMNVEV (reference sequence). V shed 8 bases, J shed 4 bases, and the junction held 7 bases outside the gene matches. CDR3 DNA: TGTGCCAGCCGGAGGGAGGGTAGAGAGACCCAGTACTTC. It codes for CASRREGRETQYF.

V gene TRBV5-1 combines with J gene TRBJ2-1, with TRBD2 matching over 7 bases. V gave up 0 bases and J gave up 3 bases; unmatched junction bases: 6. The CDR3 length is 16 residues. The V gene's germline CDR1 is SGHRS and CDR2 YFSETQ. The CDR3 DNA is TGCGCCAGCAGCTTGGATGCTAGCGGATACTACAATGAGCAGTTCTTC. Amino acids: CASSLDASGYYNEQFF.

This clone was picked up one time. The chain joins TRBV7-2 to TRBJ1-2, with unresolved D. This CDR3 has 14 residues. CDR1 SGHTA and CDR2 FQGNSA come from the germline V gene. Deletions cut 5 bases from V and 5 bases from J, with 15 bases between. The CDR3 is CASSPRLAGYGYTF. For the CDR3, the DNA is TGTGCCAGCAGCCCTCGTCTGGCGGGGTATGGCTACACCTTC.

The chain has TRBV9 and TRBJ2-5; 7 bases line up with TRBD1. V was clipped by 3 bases and J by 6 bases; unmatched bases: 11. This CDR3 has 15 residues. CDR1 is SGDLS, CDR2 YYNGEE, per germline. The DNA of the CDR3 is TGTGCCAGCAGCGCCCAGACAGGGATCAAGCAGACCCAGTACTTC. Its translation is CASSAQTGIKQTQYF.

The gene calls are TRBV11-3 and TRBJ1-1; 7 bases map to TRBD1. Germline V gene lookup returns CDR1 SGHNT and CDR2 YENEEA. The CDR3 length is 14 residues. The V gene end was trimmed by 1 base and the J gene end by 6 bases; junction bases not matched to a gene: 5. DNA of the CDR3: TGTGCCAGCAGCTTAGGGGCAGGGGGGTCTGAAGCTTTCTTT. Its translation: CASSLGAGGSEAFF.

The chain uses TRBV29-1 and TRBJ2-3; D is possibly TRBD2 (6 bases). V dropped 4 bases and J dropped 11 bases, with 22 bases sitting between them. This CDR3 has 14 residues. Per the germline V gene, CDR1 is SQVTM and CDR2 is ANQGSEA. This CDR3 is CSVVLTGDPGRQYF. The CDR3 region has the DNA TGCAGCGTTGTGCTAACGGGGGACCCGGGTAGGCAGTATTTT.

The chain joins TRBV28 to TRBJ2-1; 7 bases are a match to TRBD1. The CDR3 runs to 15 residues. Germline assignment: CDR1 MDHEN and CDR2 SYDVKM. After removal of 6 bases from V and 4 bases from J, the junction contained 9 bases not matched to a gene. CDR3 sequence reads: CASSPWTGDYNEQFF. Here the CDR3 DNA reads TGTGCCAGCAGCCCCTGGACAGGTGATTACAATGAGCAGTTCTTC. Full variable domain (outside the CDR3, taken from reference TRBV28 and TRBJ2-1): DVKVTQSSRYLVKRTGEKVFLECVQDMDHENMFWYRQDPGLGLRLIYFSYDVKMKEKGDIPEGYSVSREKKERFSLILESASTNQTSMYLCASSPWTGDYNEQFFGPGTRLTVL.

Concerning this clone itself: Other DNA variants within this sample encode the same CDR3. J is TRBJ1-1 and V is TRBV5-1; D is perhaps TRBD1 (5 bases). Trimming removed 0 bases at V and 5 bases at J, with 11 bases between. The germline CDR1 and CDR2 sequences are SGHRS and YFSETQ. This CDR3 has 14 amino acids. The CDR3 coding sequence is TGCGCCAGCAGCTTGGATGCGGGGGGGACTGAAGCTTTCTTT. Translation gives CASSLDAGGTEAFF. The whole variable domain, remainder taken from reference TRBV5-1 and TRBJ1-1, is KAGVTQTPRYLIKTRGQQVTLSCSPISGHRSVSWYQQTPGQGLQFLFEYFSETQRNKGNFPGRFSGRQFSNSRSEMNVSTLELGDSALYLCASSLDAGGTEAFFGQGTRLTVV.

This clone was observed a few times. The chain has TRBV6-5 and TRBJ2-1; 13 bases are shared with TRBD2. Per germline, CDR1 MNHEY and CDR2 SVGAGI. The CDR3 has 16 amino acids. The V gene end was trimmed by 0 bases and the J gene end by 7 bases; junction bases not matched to a gene: 3. The CDR3 coding sequence is TGTGCCAGCAGTTACTCCCGACTAGCGGGAGGAAATGAGCAGTTCTTC. This sequence encodes CASSYSRLAGGNEQFF.

The chain employs TRBV2 and TRBJ2-5; 10 bases agree with TRBD2. With 2 bases clipped from V and 4 bases from J, the junction kept 7 bases outside the gene matches. The CDR3 sequence is 16 residues long. Germline V gene lookup returns CDR1 SNHLY and CDR2 FYNNEI. The CDR3 coding sequence is TGTGCCAGCAGTGAACAGGGACTAGCGAACGTAGAGACCCAGTACTTC. Protein: CASSEQGLANVETQYF.

This clone showed up just a few times. The chain couples TRBV5-1 to TRBJ2-3; D possibly corresponds to TRBD2 (5 bases). The CDR3 spans 12 residues. The V and J ends lost 6 bases and 3 bases respectively, with 8 bases between them. Germline-derived CDR1 and CDR2 are SGHRS and YFSETQ. CDR3 protein: CASTPGTDTQYF. The DNA for the CDR3 is TGCGCCAGCACCCCGGGAACAGATACGCAGTATTTT.

This clone appeared a single time. One end of the junction is discordant with germline, which a read error may explain. CDR3 region: CASSQTFRDIHLVF. The CDR3, as DNA: TGCGCCAGCAGCCAAACTTTTCGGGACATCCATCTTGTCTTC. The V gene is TRBV4-1, the J gene TRBJ2-7, with D possibly TRBD1 on 6 matching bases. The length of the CDR3 is 14 residues. Germline V gives CDR1 MGHRA, CDR2 YSYEKL.

The rearrangement joins TRBV7-2 to TRBJ1-3; the D is unclear. The V end was cut by 5 bases, the J end by 0 bases, with 8 bases between. Germline lookup yields CDR1 SGHTA and CDR2 FQGNSA. The CDR3 is 14 amino acids. CDR3 nucleotides: TGTGCCAGCAGCCAGGCAATCTCTGGAAACACCATATATTTT. Its protein is CASSQAISGNTIYF. Combining the CDR3 with reference TRBV7-2 and TRBJ1-3 gives the whole variable domain GAGVSQSPSNKVTEKGKDVELRCDPISGHTALYWYRQSLGQGLEFLIYFQGNSAPDKSGLPSDRFSAERTGGSVSTLTIQRTQQEDSAVYLCASSQAISGNTIYFGEGSWLTVV.

This clone showed up just a few times. V usage is TRBV5-4 and J usage is TRBJ2-1; TRBD2 is a possible D gene (6 bases). Looked up from germline, CDR1 is SGHNT and CDR2 is YYREEE (reference sequence). The CDR3 runs to 16 residues. Trimming shortened V by 2 bases and J by 0 bases, and 12 bases separated the two germline ends. CDR3 coding DNA: TGTGCCAGCAGCTTTGGAGGGACGAGCTCCTACAATGAGCAGTTCTTC. This translates into CASSFGGTSSYNEQFF.

The rearrangement links TRBV4-1 to TRBJ1-3; D unresolved. Trimming left V 0 bases short and J 4 bases short, with 13 bases between. The V gene's germline CDR1 is MGHRA and CDR2 YSYEKL. This CDR3 contains 16 residues. CDR3 DNA sequence: TGCGCCAGCAGCCAAGACCCCGACTCGTGGGGAAACACCATATATTTT. Its translation: CASSQDPDSWGNTIYF.

The gene calls are TRBV7-3 and TRBJ1-3; maybe TRBD1 (6 bases). The length of the CDR3 is 13 residues. Looked up from germline, CDR1 is SGHTA and CDR2 is FQGTGA. V lost 4 bases to trimming and J lost 7 bases, with 11 bases between them. The CDR3 DNA is TGTGCCAGCAGCTATGGGGGCGGGAACACCATATATTTT. Amino acids: CASSYGGGNTIYF.

The chain is built from TRBV5-1 and TRBJ2-3; TRBD2 aligns across 12 bases. CDR3 size: 15 residues. V lost 3 bases, J lost 5 bases, and 4 bases stayed unmatched. Looked up from germline, CDR1 is SGHRS and CDR2 is YFSETQ. CDR3 loop: CASSSSGGAVDTQYF. In DNA, the CDR3 is TGCGCCAGCAGCTCTAGCGGGGGGGCAGTAGATACGCAGTATTTT.

The chain uses TRBV6-5 and TRBJ1-5, with a tentative D call TRBD1 (6 bases). Germline V gene sequence: CDR1 MNHEY, CDR2 SVGAGI. Trimming stripped 6 bases from V and 9 bases from J, with 18 bases between. The CDR3 spans 14 residues. CDR3 coding DNA: TGTGCCAGCAGCACAAAACAGGGCCCCCTGCCCCAGCATTTT. As protein: CASSTKQGPLPQHF.

The count of this clone is one. CDR3 in amino acids: CAGRQRLNEKLFF. CDR3 coding DNA: TGTGCCGGAAGACAACGCCTAAATGAAAAACTGTTTTTT. This sequence joins TRBV2 and TRBJ1-4; D remains ambiguous. The CDR3 is 13 residues long. Germline V CDR1 and CDR2: SNHLY, FYNNEI. V dropped 11 bases and J dropped 5 bases, with 15 bases sitting between them.

V is TRBV30 and J is TRBJ2-3; 9 nucleotides align to TRBD2. CDR1 GTSNPN and CDR2 SVGIG come from the germline V gene (reference sequence). CDR3 length equals 14 residues. The ends lost 2 bases at V and 3 bases at J; junction bases unmatched: 3. In DNA, the CDR3 is TGTGCCTGGAGTAGGCTAGCGGGAACAGATACGCAGTATTTT. This gives the protein CAWSRLAGTDTQYF.

The chain employs TRBV7-6 and TRBJ1-5; D is ambiguous. V shed 1 base and J shed 2 bases, with 6 bases lying between them. Germline lookup yields CDR1 SGHVS and CDR2 FNYEAQ. The CDR3 consists of 14 residues. CDR3 sequence: CASSLGQGNQPQHF. For the CDR3, the DNA is TGTGCCAGCAGCTTAGGTCAGGGCAATCAGCCCCAGCATTTT.

This rearrangement joins TRBV5-1 to TRBJ2-6; D gene unclear. V was trimmed by 2 bases and J by 0 bases, leaving 6 bases between them. Germline lookup yields CDR1 SGHRS and CDR2 YFSETQ. This CDR3 contains 15 residues. CDR3 residues: CASSLLISGANVLTF. The CDR3 DNA follows: TGCGCCAGCAGCTTACTCATCTCTGGGGCCAACGTCCTGACTTTC.

The chain joins TRBV30 to TRBJ2-5, with 13 bases lining up with TRBD2. Germline V gene sequence: CDR1 GTSNPN, CDR2 SVGIG (reference sequence). The CDR3 length is 14 residues. V trimming: 3 bases; J trimming: 4 bases; junction bases outside the gene matches: 2. This CDR3 is CAWRLAGGPETQYF. The CDR3 DNA reads as TGTGCCTGGAGACTAGCGGGGGGGCCAGAGACCCAGTACTTC.

The chain employs TRBV2 and TRBJ1-5, with D possibly being TRBD1 (5 bases). Between the trimmed V and J ends, which lost 6 bases and 1 base, there was a span of 13 bases. Germline lookup yields CDR1 SNHLY and CDR2 FYNNEI. The CDR3 is 15 residues long. CDR3 residues: CASRTGGVSNQPQHF. The CDR3 coding sequence is TGTGCCAGCAGAACAGGCGGGGTAAGCAATCAGCCCCAGCATTTT.

This chain joins TRBV28 and TRBJ1-1, with D possibly matching TRBD1 (5 bases). This CDR3 has 19 residues. Germline CDR1 reads MDHEN; CDR2 reads SYDVKM. V lost 2 bases and J 1 base, leaving 23 bases between the germline ends. The CDR3 is CASSLRRRRGLRGNTEAFF. CDR3 DNA sequence: TGTGCCAGCAGTTTAAGAAGGAGGAGGGGATTGAGGGGGAACACTGAAGCTTTCTTT.

The chain couples TRBV28 to TRBJ2-7, with D perhaps TRBD1 (6 bases). Trimming stripped 3 bases from V and 7 bases from J, with 19 bases between. The CDR3 totals 15 residues. From germline, CDR1 is MDHEN and CDR2 SYDVKM. The CDR3: CASSLLQGNRGEQYF. CDR3 coding DNA: TGTGCCAGCAGTTTGTTACAGGGAAATAGGGGAGAGCAGTACTTC.

This clone was counted only a few times. The chain uses TRBV7-9 and TRBJ1-2; D is unclear. Germline values: CDR1 SEHNR, CDR2 FQNEAQ (reference sequence). This CDR3 is built from 12 residues. Trimming shortened V by 3 bases and J by 4 bases, and 6 bases separated the two germline ends. The CDR3 DNA follows: TGTGCCAGCAGCTTTAACAGCTATGGCTACACCTTC. Translating gives CASSFNSYGYTF.

V usage is TRBV6-4 and J usage is TRBJ2-3, with 15 bases fitting TRBD2. CDR3 length equals 20 residues. The J segment lost 0 bases and the V segment lost 5 bases, leaving 12 bases of the junction unmatched. CDR1 is MRHNA and CDR2 is SNTAGT in the germline V gene. DNA for the CDR3: TGTGCCAGCAGTTCCTGGGCTACCGGGACTAGCGGGGGGAGCACAGATACGCAGTATTTT. Translation: CASSSWATGTSGGSTDTQYF.

This clone was seen a single time. The chain couples TRBV4-3 to TRBJ1-1, with D possibly TRBD1 on 6 matching bases. CDR1 is LGHNA and CDR2 is YSLEER in the germline V gene. This CDR3 comprises 15 residues. V lost 5 bases and J lost 11, with 24 bases in between. The CDR3 DNA sequence: TGCGCCAGCAGCGGGACACAGTCCAGGGGCCCTGGTGCTTTCTTT. Translation: CASSGTQSRGPGAFF.

The table lists this clone with a count of one. This chain uses TRBV4-2 with TRBJ2-7; 8 nucleotides align to TRBD1. Looked up from germline, CDR1 is LGHNA and CDR2 is YNFKEQ. The length of the CDR3 is 14 residues. V dropped 0 bases and J dropped 7; count of bases not matched to a gene: 5. The CDR3 reads CASSQDQGAGEQYF. For the CDR3, the DNA is TGTGCCAGCAGCCAAGATCAGGGGGCAGGGGAGCAGTACTTC.

This chain uses TRBV5-1 with TRBJ1-2; D is uncertain. The V gene lost 5 bases and the J gene lost 2 bases, with 4 bases spanning the gap. This CDR3 comprises 11 residues. Germline values: CDR1 SGHRS, CDR2 YFSETQ. The CDR3 sequence is CASRGNYGYTF. The CDR3 DNA is TGCGCCAGCAGGGGCAACTATGGCTACACCTTC.